The rows below give T cell receptor beta chains drawn from one sample of a study of shared clonotypes between healthy human individuals. The repertoire was sequenced with immunoSEQ multiplex PCR; TCRdb's copy has only in-frame clones and lacks some. This sample yields 2 million to 2.5 million clones, of which around 96% are seen a single time; roughly 1% belongs to the top ten. Sequencing was performed on naive CD8+ T cells sorted from blood. These receptors were taken from a man aged 18-30 years in good health. The conserved cysteine and the conserved F or W are not part of the CDR3 here.

J gene: TRBJ2-2; V gene: TRBV9; CDR3 protein: ASSVAGELF
J gene: TRBJ2-7; V gene: TRBV25-1; CDR3 protein: ASRGTSGDYEQY
J gene: TRBJ2-7; V gene: TRBV6-5; CDR3 protein: ASSYSGLEAYEQY
J gene: TRBJ1-4; V gene: TRBV7-9; CDR3 protein: ASSHQTGGLNEKLF
J gene: TRBJ2-3; V gene: TRBV28; CDR3 protein: ASRSRQGKTDTQY
J gene: TRBJ2-1; V gene: TRBV9; CDR3 protein: ASSVGSYNEQF
J gene: TRBJ2-7; V gene: TRBV5-6; CDR3 protein: ASSLNTYEQY
J gene: TRBJ2-5; V gene: TRBV5-6; CDR3 protein: ASSLLLGEETQY
J gene: TRBJ2-7; V gene: TRBV7-8; CDR3 protein: ASSTYRVYEQY
J gene: TRBJ2-5; V gene: TRBV29-1; CDR3 protein: SGQGVGGETQY
J gene: TRBJ2-7; V gene: TRBV28; CDR3 protein: ASGTGLVRYEQY
J gene: TRBJ1-2; V gene: TRBV28; CDR3 protein: ASTPDTGTRGLYGYT
J gene: TRBJ2-3; V gene: TRBV27; CDR3 protein: ASSALAGPTDTQY
J gene: TRBJ2-7; V gene: TRBV5-6; CDR3 protein: ASTDPGRPSEQY
J gene: TRBJ2-7; V gene: TRBV5-4; CDR3 protein: ASSIGQGTSYEQY
J gene: TRBJ2-1; V gene: TRBV6-1; CDR3 protein: ASGQGVYNEQF
J gene: TRBJ1-1; V gene: TRBV14; CDR3 protein: ASSHFSTEAF
J gene: TRBJ2-7; V gene: TRBV6-1; CDR3 protein: ASSELRGGPRYEQY
J gene: TRBJ2-7; V gene: TRBV4-1; CDR3 protein: ASSPRLAGGSYEQY
J gene: TRBJ2-3; V gene: TRBV15; CDR3 protein: ATSREQQDTQY
J gene: TRBJ1-1; V gene: TRBV6-1; CDR3 protein: ASSLTTSGDLEAF
J gene: TRBJ1-2; V gene: TRBV27; CDR3 protein: ASKGVGGTNYGYT
J gene: TRBJ1-2; V gene: TRBV27; CDR3 protein: ASSLVGAGGYT
J gene: TRBJ2-7; V gene: TRBV28; CDR3 protein: ASSFSRDKSGQGAYEQY
J gene: TRBJ1-1; V gene: TRBV13; CDR3 protein: ASSQRQTGGTEAF
J gene: TRBJ2-6; V gene: TRBV9; CDR3 protein: ASSVPDGGANVLT
J gene: TRBJ2-7; V gene: TRBV4-1; CDR3 protein: ASSLEQGAEEQY
J gene: TRBJ1-1; V gene: TRBV5-1; CDR3 protein: ASSFEGQGAPEAF
J gene: TRBJ1-2; V gene: TRBV28; CDR3 protein: ASSAGQGGYYGYT
J gene: TRBJ2-2; V gene: TRBV10-2; CDR3 protein: ASSYLNSGGELNTGELF
J gene: TRBJ2-7; V gene: TRBV19; CDR3 protein: ASSPRGSYEQY
J gene: TRBJ1-1; V gene: TRBV7-9; CDR3 protein: ASSLSVVSGNTEAF
J gene: TRBJ2-2; V gene: TRBV4-1; CDR3 protein: ASSQDNWFSGELF
J gene: TRBJ2-7; V gene: TRBV11-2; CDR3 protein: ASSFGDYEQY
J gene: TRBJ1-5; V gene: TRBV6-1; CDR3 protein: ASSGSGYSNQPQH
J gene: TRBJ2-7; V gene: TRBV5-6; CDR3 protein: ASSLGAGQYEQY
J gene: TRBJ2-7; V gene: TRBV19; CDR3 protein: ATGSYTGGQNEQY
J gene: TRBJ1-1; V gene: TRBV27; CDR3 protein: ASSLGTGITEAF
J gene: TRBJ1-5; V gene: TRBV10-3; CDR3 protein: AISESVGYEGQPQH
J gene: TRBJ2-3; V gene: TRBV30; CDR3 protein: AWTPGQGTTDTQY
J gene: TRBJ1-1; V gene: TRBV30; CDR3 protein: ACFWGRYTEAF
J gene: TRBJ2-7; V gene: TRBV19; CDR3 protein: ASSIFDSRSYEQY
J gene: TRBJ2-1; V gene: TRBV7-3; CDR3 protein: ASSLSGGESYNEQF
J gene: TRBJ1-1; V gene: TRBV27; CDR3 protein: ASSWDEYREAF
J gene: TRBJ2-2; V gene: TRBV25-1; CDR3 protein: ASGDRNTGELF
J gene: TRBJ2-2; V gene: TRBV4-3; CDR3 protein: ASSGSTGWPGELF
J gene: TRBJ2-7; V gene: TRBV5-5; CDR3 protein: ASSLGEEPAYEQY
J gene: TRBJ2-3; V gene: TRBV6-1; CDR3 protein: ASSVPLEGQITDTQY
J gene: TRBJ2-7; V gene: TRBV19; CDR3 protein: ASSIAWHHYEQY
J gene: TRBJ2-1; V gene: TRBV4-3; CDR3 protein: ASSQDRGIAGGEQF
J gene: TRBJ2-1; V gene: TRBV9; CDR3 protein: ASSVGGLAFDEQF
J gene: TRBJ2-1; V gene: TRBV7-9; CDR3 protein: ASSLNPGGTDEQF